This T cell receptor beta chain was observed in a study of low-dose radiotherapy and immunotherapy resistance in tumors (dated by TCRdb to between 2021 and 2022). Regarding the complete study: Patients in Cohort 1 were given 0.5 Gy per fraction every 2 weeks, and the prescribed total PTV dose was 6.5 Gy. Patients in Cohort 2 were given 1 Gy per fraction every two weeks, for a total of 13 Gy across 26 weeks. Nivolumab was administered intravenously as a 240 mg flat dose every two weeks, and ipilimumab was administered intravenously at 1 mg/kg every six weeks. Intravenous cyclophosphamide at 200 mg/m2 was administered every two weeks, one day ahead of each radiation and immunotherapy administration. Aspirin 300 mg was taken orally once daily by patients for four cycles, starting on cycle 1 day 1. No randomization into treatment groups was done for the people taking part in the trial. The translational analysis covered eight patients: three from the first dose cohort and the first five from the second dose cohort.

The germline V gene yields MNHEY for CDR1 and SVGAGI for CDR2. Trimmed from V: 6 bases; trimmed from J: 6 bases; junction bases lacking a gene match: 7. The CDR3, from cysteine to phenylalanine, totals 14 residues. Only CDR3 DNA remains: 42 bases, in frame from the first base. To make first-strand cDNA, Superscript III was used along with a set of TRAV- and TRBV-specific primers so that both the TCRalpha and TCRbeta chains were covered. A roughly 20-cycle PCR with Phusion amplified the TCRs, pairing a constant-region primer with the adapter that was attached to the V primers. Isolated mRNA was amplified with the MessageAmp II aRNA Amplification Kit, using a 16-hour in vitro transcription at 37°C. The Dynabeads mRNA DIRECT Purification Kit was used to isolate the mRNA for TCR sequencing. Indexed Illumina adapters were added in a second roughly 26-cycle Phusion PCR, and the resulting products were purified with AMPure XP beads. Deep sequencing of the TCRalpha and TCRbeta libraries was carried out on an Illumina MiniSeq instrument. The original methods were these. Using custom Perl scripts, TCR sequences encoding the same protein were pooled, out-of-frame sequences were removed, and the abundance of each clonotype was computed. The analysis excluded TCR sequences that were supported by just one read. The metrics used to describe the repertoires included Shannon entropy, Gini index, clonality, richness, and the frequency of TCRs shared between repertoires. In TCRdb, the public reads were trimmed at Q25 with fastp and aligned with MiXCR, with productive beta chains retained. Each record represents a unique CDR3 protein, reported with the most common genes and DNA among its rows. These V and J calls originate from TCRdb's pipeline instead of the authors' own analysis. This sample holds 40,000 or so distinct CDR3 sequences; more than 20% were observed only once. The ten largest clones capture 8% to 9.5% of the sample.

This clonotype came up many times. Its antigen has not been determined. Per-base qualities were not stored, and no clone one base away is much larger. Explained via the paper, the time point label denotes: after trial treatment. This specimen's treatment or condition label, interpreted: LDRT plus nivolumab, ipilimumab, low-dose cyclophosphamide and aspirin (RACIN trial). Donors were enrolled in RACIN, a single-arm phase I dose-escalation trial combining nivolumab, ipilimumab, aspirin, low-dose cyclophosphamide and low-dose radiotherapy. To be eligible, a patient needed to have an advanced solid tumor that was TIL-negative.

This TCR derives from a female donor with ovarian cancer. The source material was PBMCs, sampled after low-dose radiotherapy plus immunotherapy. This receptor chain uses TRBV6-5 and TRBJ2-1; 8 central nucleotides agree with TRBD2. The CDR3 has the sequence CASSRGGIGNEQFF. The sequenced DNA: TGTGCCAGCAGCCGGGGGGGCATCGGCAATGAGCAGTTCTTC.